Sequencing of this T cell receptor beta chain was carried out in a study of neurological immune-mediated disorders. The table lists this clonotype with many counts. MiXCR was run by TCRdb on the 5' RACE reads, yielding one entry per CDR3 protein. The sample shows about 84,000 distinct CDR3 sequences, over 9% of them seen only once. CDR3 length: 13 residues. The V gene end was trimmed by 7 bases and the J gene end by 0 bases; junction bases not matched to a gene: 2. Germline V CDR1 and CDR2: SQVTM, ANQGSEA. This TCR derives from a man aged 40-50 years in good health. The sample comprised PBMCs. The rearrangement joins TRBV29-1 to TRBJ2-3, with TRBD2 identical over 9 bases. The CDR3 loop reads CSGAGGSTDTQYF. CDR3 bases: TGCAGCGGCGCGGGGGGGAGCACAGATACGCAGTATTTT.